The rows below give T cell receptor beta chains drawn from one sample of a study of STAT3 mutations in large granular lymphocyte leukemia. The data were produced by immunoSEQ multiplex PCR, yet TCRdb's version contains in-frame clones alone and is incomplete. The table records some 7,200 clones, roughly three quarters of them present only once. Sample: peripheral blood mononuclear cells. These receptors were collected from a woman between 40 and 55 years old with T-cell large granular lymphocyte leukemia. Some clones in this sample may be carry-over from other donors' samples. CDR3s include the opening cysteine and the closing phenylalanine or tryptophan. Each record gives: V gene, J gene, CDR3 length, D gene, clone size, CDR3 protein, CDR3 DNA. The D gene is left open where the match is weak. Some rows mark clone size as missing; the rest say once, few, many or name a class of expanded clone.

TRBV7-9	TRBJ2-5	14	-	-	CASSLFGGGETQYF	TGTGCCAGCAGCTTATTCGGGGGCGGAGAGACCCAGTACTTC
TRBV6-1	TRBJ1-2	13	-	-	CASSDGRWIGYTF	TGTGCCAGCAGCGACGGCCGGTGGATTGGCTACACCTTC
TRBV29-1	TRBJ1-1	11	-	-	CSVGMNTEAFF	TGCAGCGTTGGAATGAACACTGAAGCTTTCTTT
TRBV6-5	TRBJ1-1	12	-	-	CASSYRGREAFF	TGTGCCAGCAGTTACCGGGGGCGGGAGGCTTTCTTT
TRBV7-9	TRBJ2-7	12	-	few	CASGGRDGEQYF	TGTGCCAGCGGAGGCAGGGACGGCGAGCAGTACTTC
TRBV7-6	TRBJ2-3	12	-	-	CASSFSTDTQYF	TGTGCCAGCAGCTTCTCTACAGATACGCAGTATTTT
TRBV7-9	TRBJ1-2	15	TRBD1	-	CASSLVQGANYGYTF	TGTGCCAGCAGCTTAGTTCAGGGGGCAAACTATGGCTACACCTTC
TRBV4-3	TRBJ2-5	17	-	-	CASSQDRSVRTQETQYF	TGCGCCAGCAGCCAAGATCGTTCGGTCCGAACTCAAGAGACCCAGTACTTC
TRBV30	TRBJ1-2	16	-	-	CAWSAGGGRGNYGYTF	TGTGCCTGGAGTGCGGGGGGCGGAAGGGGTAACTATGGCTACACCTTC
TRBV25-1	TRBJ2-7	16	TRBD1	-	CASSPTGTGGYYEQYF	TGTGCCAGCAGCCCTACCGGGACAGGGGGCTACTACGAGCAGTACTTC
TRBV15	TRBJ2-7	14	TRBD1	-	CATSDRDRVDEQYF	TGTGCCACCAGCGACCGGGACAGGGTGGACGAGCAGTACTTC
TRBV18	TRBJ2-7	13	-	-	CASSPAHPDEQYF	TGTGCCAGCTCACCAGCCCACCCGGACGAGCAGTACTTC
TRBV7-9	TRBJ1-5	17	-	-	CASSLALDRGSNQPQHF	TGTGCCAGCAGCTTAGCGCTCGATAGGGGTTCCAATCAGCCCCAGCATTTT
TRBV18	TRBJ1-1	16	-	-	CASSPRPDPPGTEAFF	TGTGCCAGCTCACCACGACCGGACCCTCCGGGCACTGAAGCTTTCTTT